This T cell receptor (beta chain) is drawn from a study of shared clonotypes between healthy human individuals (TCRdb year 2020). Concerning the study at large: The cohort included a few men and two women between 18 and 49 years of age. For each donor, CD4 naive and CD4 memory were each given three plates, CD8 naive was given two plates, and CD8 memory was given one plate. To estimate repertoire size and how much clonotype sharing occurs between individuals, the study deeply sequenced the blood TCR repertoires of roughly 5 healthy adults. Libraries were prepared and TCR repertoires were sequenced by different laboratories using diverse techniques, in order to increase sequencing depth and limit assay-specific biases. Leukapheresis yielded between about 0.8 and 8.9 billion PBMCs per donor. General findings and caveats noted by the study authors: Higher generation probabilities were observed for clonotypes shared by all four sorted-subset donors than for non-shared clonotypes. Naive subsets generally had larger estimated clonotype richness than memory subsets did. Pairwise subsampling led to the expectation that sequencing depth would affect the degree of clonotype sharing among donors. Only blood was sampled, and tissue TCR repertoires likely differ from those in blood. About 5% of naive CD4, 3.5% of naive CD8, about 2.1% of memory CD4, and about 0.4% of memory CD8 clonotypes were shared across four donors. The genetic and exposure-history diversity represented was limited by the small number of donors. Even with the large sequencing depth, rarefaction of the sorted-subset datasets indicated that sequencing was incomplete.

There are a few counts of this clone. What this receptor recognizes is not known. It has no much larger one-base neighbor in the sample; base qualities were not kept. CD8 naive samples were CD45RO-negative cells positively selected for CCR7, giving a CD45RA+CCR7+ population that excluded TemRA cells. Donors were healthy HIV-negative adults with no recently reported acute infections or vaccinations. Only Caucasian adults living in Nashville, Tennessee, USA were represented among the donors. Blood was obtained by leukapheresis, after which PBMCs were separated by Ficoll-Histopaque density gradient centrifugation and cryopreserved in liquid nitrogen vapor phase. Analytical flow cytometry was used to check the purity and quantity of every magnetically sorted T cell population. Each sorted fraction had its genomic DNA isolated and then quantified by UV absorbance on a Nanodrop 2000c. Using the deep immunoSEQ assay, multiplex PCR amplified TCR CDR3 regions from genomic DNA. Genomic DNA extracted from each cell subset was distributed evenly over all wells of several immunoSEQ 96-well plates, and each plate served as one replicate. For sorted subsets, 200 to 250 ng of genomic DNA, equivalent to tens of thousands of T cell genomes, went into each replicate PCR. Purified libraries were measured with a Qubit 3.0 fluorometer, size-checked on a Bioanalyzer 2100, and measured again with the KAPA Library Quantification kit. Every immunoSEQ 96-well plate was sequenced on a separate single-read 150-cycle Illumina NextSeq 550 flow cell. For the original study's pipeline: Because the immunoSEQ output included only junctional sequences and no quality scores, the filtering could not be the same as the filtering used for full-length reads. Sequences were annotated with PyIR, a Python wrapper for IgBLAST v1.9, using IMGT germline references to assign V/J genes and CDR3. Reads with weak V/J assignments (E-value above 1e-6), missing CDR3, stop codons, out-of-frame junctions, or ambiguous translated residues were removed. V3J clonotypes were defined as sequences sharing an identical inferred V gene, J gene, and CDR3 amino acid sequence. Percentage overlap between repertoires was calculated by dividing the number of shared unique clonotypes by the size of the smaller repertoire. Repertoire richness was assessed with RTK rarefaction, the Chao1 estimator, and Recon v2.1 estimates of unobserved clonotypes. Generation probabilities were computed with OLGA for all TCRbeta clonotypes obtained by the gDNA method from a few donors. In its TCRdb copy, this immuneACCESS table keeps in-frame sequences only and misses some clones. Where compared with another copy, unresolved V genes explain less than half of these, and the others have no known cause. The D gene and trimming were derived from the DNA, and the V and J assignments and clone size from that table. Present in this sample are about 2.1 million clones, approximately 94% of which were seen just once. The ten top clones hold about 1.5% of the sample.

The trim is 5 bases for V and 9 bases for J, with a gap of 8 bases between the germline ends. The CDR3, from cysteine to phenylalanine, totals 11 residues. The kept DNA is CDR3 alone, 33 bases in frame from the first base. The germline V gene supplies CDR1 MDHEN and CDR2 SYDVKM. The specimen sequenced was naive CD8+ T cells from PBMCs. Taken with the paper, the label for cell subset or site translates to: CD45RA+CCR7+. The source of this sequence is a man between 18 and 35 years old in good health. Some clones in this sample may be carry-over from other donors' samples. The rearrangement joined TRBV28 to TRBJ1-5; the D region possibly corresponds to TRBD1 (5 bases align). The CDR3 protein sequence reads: CASSLQGPQHF. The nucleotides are TGTGCCAGCAGTCTCCAGGGGCCCCAGCATTTT.